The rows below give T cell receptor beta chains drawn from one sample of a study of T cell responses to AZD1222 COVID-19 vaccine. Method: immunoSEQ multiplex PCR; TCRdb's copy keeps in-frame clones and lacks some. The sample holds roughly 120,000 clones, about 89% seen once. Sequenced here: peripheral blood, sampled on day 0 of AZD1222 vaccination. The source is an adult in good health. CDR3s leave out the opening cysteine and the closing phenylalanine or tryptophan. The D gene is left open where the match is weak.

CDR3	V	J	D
ASSFSQGWETQY	TRBV27	TRBJ2-5	TRBD1
ASSSGTGGLEQY	TRBV5-8	TRBJ2-7	TRBD1
ASSHTSAGGYEQY	TRBV7-8	TRBJ2-7	TRBD2
ASSLSGGRETQY	TRBV3-1/TRBV3-2	TRBJ2-5	TRBD2
ASSPGYKETQY	TRBV18	TRBJ2-5	.
ASSLLGTPIQETQY	TRBV5-6	TRBJ2-5	.
ASSPMGGPLF	TRBV27	TRBJ2-1	.
ASSFRRGQSSNEQY	TRBV7-2	TRBJ2-7	.
ASSRDRGHSPLH	TRBV27	TRBJ1-6	TRBD1
SVGGQPGTGELF	TRBV29-1	TRBJ2-2	.
ASSLAPQGAGETQY	TRBV7-7	TRBJ2-5	TRBD1
ASSKLGGQGIEAF	TRBV19	TRBJ1-1	TRBD1
ASSPGGGYGYT	TRBV19	TRBJ1-2	.
ASSERTVNQPQH	TRBV2	TRBJ1-5	.
ASSPFRSTYEQY	TRBV6-5	TRBJ2-7	.
AISFGQGSTEAF	TRBV10-3	TRBJ1-1	.
ASSLVEGGWAKNIQY	TRBV7-2	TRBJ2-4	.
ASSLGGATGSSYNEQF	TRBV5-1	TRBJ2-1	TRBD1
ASSQDRVVNTEAF	TRBV4-2	TRBJ1-1	TRBD1
ASSLQPQGGMSTEAF	TRBV5-1	TRBJ1-1	TRBD1
ASSPPMDRLMQYGYT	TRBV18	TRBJ1-2	TRBD1
ASSQGQGRYNEQF	TRBV4-2	TRBJ2-1	.
SVEGTRAPDTQY	TRBV29-1	TRBJ2-3	TRBD2
ATQNGGWNTQY	TRBV10-1	TRBJ2-3	TRBD2
ATSRRAEETQY	TRBV19	TRBJ2-5	.
AISESQENTEAF	TRBV10-3	TRBJ1-1	.
ASSNDQRGTQY	TRBV7-6	TRBJ2-3	TRBD2
ASRGGTSGYEQY	TRBV5-1	TRBJ2-7	TRBD2
ASSEGYMNTEAF	TRBV19	TRBJ1-1	.
ASSLVTSGRYEQF	TRBV7-2	TRBJ2-1	TRBD2
ASSQGPNQPQH	TRBV7-8	TRBJ1-5	.
ASSPTDPTTEAF	TRBV9	TRBJ1-1	.
ASSTGQGNTEAF	TRBV5-1	TRBJ1-1	TRBD1
ASSSGDRAEAF	TRBV3-1/TRBV3-2	TRBJ1-1	TRBD1
ASSVAPDTEAF	TRBV9	TRBJ1-1	.
ASSQVVYNQPQH	TRBV4-3	TRBJ1-5	.